What follows describes a single T cell receptor beta chain. What it binds is unknown. The data were obtained in a study of cytomegalovirus exposure and HLA in healthy donors. The study's findings and limits: Sequencing depth roughly uniform across donors was assumed in presence/absence analyses. Common viral pathogens were later found to be apparently linked to several of the most significant clusters.

PCR involved 60 Vbeta and 13 Jbeta primers. TCRdb's copy holds only in-frame clones and misses some; the assay was immunoSEQ multiplex PCR. Counted here are 130,000 to 150,000 clones, about a tenth occurring once; the ten biggest clones make up approximately 2%. The CDR3 totals 12 residues. In germline, CDR1 is MDHEN, CDR2 SYDVKM. V lost 6 bases and J 7 bases, leaving 13 bases between the germline ends. Input material: PBMCs. The source is a male donor in good health and CMV-seronegative. The chain joins TRBV28 to TRBJ2-7; no firm D call. In DNA form, the CDR3 reads TGTGCCAGCAGCACGACTGCCCCGGAGCAGTACTTC. As protein: CASSTTAPEQYF.